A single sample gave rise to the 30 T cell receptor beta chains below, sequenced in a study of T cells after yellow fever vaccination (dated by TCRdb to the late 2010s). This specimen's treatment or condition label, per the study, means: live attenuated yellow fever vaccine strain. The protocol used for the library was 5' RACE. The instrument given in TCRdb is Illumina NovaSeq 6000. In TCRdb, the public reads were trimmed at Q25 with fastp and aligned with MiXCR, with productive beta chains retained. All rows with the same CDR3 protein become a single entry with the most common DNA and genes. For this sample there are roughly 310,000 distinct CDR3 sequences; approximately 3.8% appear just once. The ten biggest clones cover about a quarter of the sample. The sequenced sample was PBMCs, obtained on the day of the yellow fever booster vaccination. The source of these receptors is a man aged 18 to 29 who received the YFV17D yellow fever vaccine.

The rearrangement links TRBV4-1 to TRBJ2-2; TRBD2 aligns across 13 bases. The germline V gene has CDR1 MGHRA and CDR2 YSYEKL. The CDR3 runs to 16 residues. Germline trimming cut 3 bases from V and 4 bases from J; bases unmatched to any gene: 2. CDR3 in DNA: TGCGCCAGCAGCCACGGACTAGCGGGGGTCACCGGGGAGCTGTTTTTT. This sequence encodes CASSHGLAGVTGELFF.

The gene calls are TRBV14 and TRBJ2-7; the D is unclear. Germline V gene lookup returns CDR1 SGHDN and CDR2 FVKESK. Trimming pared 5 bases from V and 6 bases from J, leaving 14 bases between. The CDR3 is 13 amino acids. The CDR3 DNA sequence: TGTGCCAGCAGCTCAATCTGGTCGACCGAGCAGTACTTC. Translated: CASSSIWSTEQYF.

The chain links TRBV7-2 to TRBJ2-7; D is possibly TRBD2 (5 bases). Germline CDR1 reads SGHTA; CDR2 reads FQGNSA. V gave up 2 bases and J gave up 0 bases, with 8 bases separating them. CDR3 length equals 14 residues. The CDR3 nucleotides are TGTGCCAGCAGCTTAAGAGGGAACTCCTACGAGCAGTACTTC. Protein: CASSLRGNSYEQYF.

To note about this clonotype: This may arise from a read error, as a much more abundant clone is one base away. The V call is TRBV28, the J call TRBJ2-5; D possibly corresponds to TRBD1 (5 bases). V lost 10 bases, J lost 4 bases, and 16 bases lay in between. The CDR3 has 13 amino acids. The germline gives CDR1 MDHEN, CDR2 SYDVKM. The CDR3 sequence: CATSGPGLETQYF. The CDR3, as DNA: TGTGCCACCTCCGGGCCAGGGCTAGAGACCCAGTACTTC.

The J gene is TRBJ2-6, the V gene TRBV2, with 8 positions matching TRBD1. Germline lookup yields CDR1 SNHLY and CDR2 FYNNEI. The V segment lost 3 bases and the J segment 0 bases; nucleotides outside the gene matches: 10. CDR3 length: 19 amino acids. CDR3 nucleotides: TGTGCCAGCAGTGAGCTTCGGACAGGGTCAAACTCTGGGGCCAACGTCCTGACTTTC. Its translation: CASSELRTGSNSGANVLTF.

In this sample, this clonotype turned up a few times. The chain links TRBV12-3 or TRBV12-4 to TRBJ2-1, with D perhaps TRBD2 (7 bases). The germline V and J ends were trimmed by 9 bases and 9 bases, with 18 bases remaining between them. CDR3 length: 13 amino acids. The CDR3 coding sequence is TGTGCCAGTTCCCCTGGGGGGGCTGGTGAGCAGTTCTTC. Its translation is CASSPGGAGEQFF.

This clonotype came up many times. CDR3: CASKLAGSGNTIYF. The CDR3 region has the DNA TGTGCCAGCAAGTTAGCAGGGTCCGGAAACACCATATATTTT. The chain uses TRBV27 and TRBJ1-3; maybe TRBD1 (5 bases). Trimming left V 7 bases short and J 4 bases short, with 14 bases between. Germline values: CDR1 MNHEY, CDR2 SMNVEV (reference sequence). This CDR3 contains 14 residues.

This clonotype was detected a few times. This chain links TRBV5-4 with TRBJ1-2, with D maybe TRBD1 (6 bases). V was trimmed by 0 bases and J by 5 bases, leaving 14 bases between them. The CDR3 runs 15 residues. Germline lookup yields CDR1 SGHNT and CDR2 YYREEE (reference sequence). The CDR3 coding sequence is TGTGCCAGCAGCTTGGCCTCGGGGGGCGCGTATGGCTACACCTTC. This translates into CASSLASGGAYGYTF.

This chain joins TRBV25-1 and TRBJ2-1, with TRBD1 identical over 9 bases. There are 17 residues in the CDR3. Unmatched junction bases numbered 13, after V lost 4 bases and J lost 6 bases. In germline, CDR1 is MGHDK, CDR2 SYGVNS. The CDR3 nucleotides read TGTGCCAGCAGTGGTCCACCCGGGACAGGGTTAATCAATGAGCAGTTCTTC. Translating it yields CASSGPPGTGLINEQFF.

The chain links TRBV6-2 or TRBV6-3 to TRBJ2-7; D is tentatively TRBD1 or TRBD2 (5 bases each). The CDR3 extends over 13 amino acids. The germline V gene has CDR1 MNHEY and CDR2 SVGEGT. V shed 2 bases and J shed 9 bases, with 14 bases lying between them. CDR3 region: CASSYRGDTRQYV. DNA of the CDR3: TGTGCCAGCAGTTACAGAGGGGATACGAGGCAGTACGTC.

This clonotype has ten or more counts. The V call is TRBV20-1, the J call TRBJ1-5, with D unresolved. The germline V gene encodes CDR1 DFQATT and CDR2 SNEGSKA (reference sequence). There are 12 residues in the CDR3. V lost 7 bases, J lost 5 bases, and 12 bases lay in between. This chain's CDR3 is CSVYGFYQPQHF. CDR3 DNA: TGCAGTGTCTACGGTTTCTATCAGCCCCAGCATTTT.

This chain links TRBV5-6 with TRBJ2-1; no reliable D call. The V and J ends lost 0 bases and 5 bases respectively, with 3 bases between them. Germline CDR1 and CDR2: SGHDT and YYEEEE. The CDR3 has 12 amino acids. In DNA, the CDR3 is TGTGCCAGCAGCTTGGTCCACAATGAGCAGTTCTTC. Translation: CASSLVHNEQFF.

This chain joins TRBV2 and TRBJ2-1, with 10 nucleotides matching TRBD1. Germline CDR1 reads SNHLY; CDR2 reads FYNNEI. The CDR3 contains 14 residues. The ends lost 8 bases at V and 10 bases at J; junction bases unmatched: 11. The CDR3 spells CASFPGQGPWEQFF. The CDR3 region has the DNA TGTGCCAGCTTTCCGGGACAGGGGCCGTGGGAGCAGTTCTTC.

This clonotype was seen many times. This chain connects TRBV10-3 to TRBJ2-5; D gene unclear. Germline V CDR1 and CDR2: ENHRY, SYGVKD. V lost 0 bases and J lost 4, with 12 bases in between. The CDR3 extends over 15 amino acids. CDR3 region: CAISESNPAGETQYF. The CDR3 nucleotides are TGTGCCATCAGTGAGTCGAATCCAGCAGGAGAGACCCAGTACTTC.

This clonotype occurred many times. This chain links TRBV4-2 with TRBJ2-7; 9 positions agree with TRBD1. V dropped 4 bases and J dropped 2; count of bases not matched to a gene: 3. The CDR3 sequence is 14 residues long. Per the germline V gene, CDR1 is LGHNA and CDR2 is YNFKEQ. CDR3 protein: CASSPDRGPYEQYF. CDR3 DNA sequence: TGTGCCAGCAGCCCGGACAGGGGTCCCTACGAGCAGTACTTC.

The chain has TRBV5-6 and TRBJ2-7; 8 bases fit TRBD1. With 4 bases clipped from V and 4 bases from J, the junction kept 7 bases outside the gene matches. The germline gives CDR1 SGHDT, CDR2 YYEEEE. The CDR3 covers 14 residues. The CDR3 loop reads CASSAHRGFYEQYF. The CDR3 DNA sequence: TGTGCCAGCAGCGCCCACAGGGGGTTTTACGAGCAGTACTTC.

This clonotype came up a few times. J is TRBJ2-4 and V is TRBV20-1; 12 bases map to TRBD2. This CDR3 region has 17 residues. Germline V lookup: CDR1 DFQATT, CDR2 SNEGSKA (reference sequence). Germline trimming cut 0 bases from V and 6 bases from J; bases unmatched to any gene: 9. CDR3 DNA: TGCAGTGCTAGAGATTTCAGGACTAGCGGGATGGCAAACATTCAGTACTTC. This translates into CSARDFRTSGMANIQYF.

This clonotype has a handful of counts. The CDR3 here is CSASEGGFNEQFF. The CDR3 bases are TGCAGTGCTAGTGAAGGGGGCTTCAATGAGCAGTTCTTC. This chain connects TRBV20-1 to TRBJ2-1; 7 bases align to TRBD1. Germline V gene data show CDR1 as DFQATT and CDR2 as SNEGSKA (reference sequence). CDR3 length equals 13 residues. V dropped 3 bases and J dropped 6; count of bases not matched to a gene: 5.

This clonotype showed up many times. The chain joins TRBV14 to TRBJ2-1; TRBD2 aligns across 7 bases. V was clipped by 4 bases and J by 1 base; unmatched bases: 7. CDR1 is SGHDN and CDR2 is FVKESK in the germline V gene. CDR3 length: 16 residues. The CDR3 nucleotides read TGTGCCAGCAGCCCCCGAGCGGGGCGGTCCTACAATGAGCAGTTCTTC. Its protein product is CASSPRAGRSYNEQFF.

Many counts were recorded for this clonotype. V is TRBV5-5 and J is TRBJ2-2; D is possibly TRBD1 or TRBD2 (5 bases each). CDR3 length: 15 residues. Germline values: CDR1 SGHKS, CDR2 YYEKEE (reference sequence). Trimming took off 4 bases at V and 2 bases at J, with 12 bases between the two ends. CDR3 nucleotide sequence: TGTGCCAGCAGCAGAGGGACGGCTAACACCGGGGAGCTGTTTTTT. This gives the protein CASSRGTANTGELFF. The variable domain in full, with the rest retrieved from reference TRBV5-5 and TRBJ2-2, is DAGVTQSPTHLIKTRGQQVTLRCSPISGHKSVSWYQQVLGQGPQFIFQYYEKEERGRGNFPDRFSARQFPNYSSELNVNALLLGDSALYLCASSRGTANTGELFFGEGSRLTVL.

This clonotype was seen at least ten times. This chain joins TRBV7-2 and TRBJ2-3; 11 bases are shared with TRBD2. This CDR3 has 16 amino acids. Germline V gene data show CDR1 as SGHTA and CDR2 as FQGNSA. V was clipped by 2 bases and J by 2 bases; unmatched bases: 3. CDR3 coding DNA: TGTGCCAGCAGCTTACTAGCGGGGGGACCCACAGATACGCAGTATTTT. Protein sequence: CASSLLAGGPTDTQYF.

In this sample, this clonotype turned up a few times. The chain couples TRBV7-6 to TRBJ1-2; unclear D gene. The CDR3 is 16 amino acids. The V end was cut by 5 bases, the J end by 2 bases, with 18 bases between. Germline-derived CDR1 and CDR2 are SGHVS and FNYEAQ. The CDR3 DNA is TGTGCCAGCAGCAAACAGCAGCCTCCTGCAAACTATGGCTACACCTTC. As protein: CASSKQQPPANYGYTF.

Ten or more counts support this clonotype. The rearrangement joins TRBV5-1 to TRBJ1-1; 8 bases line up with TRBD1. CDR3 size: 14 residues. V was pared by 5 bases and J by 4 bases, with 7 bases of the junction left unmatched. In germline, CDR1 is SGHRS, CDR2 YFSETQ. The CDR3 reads CASSSGGEGTEAFF. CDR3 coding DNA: TGCGCCAGCAGTTCAGGGGGCGAGGGCACTGAAGCTTTCTTT.

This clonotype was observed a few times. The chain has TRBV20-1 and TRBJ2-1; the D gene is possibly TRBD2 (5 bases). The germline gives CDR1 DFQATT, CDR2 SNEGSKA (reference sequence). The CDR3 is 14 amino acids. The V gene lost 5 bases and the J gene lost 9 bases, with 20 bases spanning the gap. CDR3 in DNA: TGCAGTGCTGTGGACTCCCGTAACCCCATTGAGCAGTTCTTC. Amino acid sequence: CSAVDSRNPIEQFF.

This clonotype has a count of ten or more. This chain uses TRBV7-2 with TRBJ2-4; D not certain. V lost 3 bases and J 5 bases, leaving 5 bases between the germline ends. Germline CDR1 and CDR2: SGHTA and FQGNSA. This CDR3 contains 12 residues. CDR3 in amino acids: CASSFNENIQYF. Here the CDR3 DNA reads TGTGCCAGCAGCTTTAACGAAAACATTCAGTACTTC. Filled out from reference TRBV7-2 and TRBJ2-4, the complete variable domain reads GAGVSQSPSNKVTEKGKDVELRCDPISGHTALYWYRQSLGQGLEFLIYFQGNSAPDKSGLPSDRFSAERTGGSVSTLTIQRTQQEDSAVYLCASSFNENIQYFGAGTRLSVL.

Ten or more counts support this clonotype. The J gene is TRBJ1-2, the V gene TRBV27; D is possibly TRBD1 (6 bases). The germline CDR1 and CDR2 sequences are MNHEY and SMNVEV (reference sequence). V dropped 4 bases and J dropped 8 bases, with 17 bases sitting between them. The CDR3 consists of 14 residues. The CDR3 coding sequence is TGTGCCAGCAGTTCATTACAGGGCTCCTACGGCTACACCTTC. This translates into CASSSLQGSYGYTF.

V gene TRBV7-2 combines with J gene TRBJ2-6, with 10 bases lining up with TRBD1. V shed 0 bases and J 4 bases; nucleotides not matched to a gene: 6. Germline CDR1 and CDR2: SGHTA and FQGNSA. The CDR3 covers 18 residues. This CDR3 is CASSLAGTGAGGANVLTF. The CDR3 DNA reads TGTGCCAGCAGCTTAGCGGGGACAGGGGCTGGAGGGGCCAACGTCCTGACTTTC.

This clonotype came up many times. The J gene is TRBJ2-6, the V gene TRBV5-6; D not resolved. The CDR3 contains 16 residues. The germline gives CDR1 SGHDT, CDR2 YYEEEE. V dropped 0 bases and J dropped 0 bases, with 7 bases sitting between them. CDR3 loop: CASSLGTASGANVLTF. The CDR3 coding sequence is TGTGCCAGCAGCTTGGGGACGGCCTCTGGGGCCAACGTCCTGACTTTC.

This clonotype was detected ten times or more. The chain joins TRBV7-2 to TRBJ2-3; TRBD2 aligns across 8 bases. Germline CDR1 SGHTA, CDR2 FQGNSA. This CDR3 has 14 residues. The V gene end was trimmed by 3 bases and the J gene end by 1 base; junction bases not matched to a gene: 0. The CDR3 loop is CASSFSGGTDTQYF. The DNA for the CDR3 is TGTGCCAGCAGCTTTAGCGGGGGCACAGATACGCAGTATTTT.

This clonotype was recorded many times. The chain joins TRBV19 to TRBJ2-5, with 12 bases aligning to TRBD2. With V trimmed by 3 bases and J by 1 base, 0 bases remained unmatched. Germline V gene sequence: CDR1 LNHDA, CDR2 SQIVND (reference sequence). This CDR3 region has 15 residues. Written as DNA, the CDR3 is TGTGCCAGTAGTATGACTAGCGGGGGCCAAGAGACCCAGTACTTC. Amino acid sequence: CASSMTSGGQETQYF.